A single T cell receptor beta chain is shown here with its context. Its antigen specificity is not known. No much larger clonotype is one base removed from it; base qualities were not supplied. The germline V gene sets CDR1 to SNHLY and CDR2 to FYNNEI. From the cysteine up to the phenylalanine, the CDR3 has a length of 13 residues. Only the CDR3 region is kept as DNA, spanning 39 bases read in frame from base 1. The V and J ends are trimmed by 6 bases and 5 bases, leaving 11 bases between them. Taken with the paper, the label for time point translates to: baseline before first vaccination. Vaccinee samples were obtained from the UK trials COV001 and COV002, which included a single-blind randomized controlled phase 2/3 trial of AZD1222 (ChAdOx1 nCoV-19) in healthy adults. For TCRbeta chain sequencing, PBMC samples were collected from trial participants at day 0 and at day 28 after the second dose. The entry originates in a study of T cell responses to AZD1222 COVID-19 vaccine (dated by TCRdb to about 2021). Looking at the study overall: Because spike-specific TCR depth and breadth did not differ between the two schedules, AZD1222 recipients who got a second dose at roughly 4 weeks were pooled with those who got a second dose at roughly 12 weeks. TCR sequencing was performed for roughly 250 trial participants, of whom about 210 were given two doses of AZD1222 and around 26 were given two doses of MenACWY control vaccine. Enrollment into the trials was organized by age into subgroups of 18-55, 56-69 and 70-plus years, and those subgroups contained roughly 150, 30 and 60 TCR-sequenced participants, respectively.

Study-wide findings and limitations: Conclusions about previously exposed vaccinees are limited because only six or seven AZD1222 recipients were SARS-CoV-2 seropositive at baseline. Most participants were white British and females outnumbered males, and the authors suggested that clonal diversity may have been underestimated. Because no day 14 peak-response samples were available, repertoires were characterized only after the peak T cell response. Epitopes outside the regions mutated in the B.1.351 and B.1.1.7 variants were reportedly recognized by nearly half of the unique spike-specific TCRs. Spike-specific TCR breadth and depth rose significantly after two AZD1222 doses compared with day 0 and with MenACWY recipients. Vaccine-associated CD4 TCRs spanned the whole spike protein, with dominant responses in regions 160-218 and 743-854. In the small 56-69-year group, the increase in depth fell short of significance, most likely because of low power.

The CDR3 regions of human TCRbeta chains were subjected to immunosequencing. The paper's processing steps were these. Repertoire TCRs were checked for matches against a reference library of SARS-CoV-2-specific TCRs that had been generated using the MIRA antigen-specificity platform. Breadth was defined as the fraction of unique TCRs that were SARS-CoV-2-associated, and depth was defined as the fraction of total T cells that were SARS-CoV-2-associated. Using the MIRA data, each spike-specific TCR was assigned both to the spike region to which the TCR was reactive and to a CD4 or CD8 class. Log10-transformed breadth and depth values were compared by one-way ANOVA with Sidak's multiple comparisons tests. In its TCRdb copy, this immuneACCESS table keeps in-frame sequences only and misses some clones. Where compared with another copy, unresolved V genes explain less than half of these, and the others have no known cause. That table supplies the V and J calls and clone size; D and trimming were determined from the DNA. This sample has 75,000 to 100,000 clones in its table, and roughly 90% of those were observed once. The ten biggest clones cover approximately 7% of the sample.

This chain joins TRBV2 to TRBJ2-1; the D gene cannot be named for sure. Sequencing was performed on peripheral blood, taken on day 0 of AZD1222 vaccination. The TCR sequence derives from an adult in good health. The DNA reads TGTGCCAGCAGAAGAAACGCCGACAATGAGCAGTTCTTC. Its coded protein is CASRRNADNEQFF. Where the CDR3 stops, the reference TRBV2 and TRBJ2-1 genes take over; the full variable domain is EPEVTQTPSHQVTQMGQEVILRCVPISNHLYFYWYRQILGQKVEFLVSFYNNEISEKSEIFDDQFSVERPDGSNFTLKIRSTKLEDSAMYFCASRRNADNEQFFGPGTRLTVL.